Here is one T cell receptor (beta chain) with its context. It has no known antigen specificity. Per-nucleotide qualities are absent, and no much larger clonotype sits a single base away. Taken from cysteine to phenylalanine, the CDR3 has 15 residues. Solely the CDR3 DNA is kept, with 45 bases framed from the first base. V and J are trimmed by 2 bases and 6 bases, and the gene matches miss 7 bases of the junction. CDR1 and CDR2 were assigned from the germline V gene as SNHLY and FYNNEI. The cohort comprised more than 550 healthy bone marrow donors. All cohort members were sampled while nominally healthy, although unrecorded immune exposures were likely present. The donor tested CMV seronegative and was one of the 352 seronegative cohort members. A peripheral blood sample was provided by each donor, and peripheral blood mononuclear cells were used for TCR beta sequencing. Genomic DNA extraction from the blood cell samples was performed with the Qiagen DNeasy Blood Extraction Kit.

The library came from the immunoSEQ multiplex PCR assay. For the multiplex PCR, a mixture combining 60 forward primers for TCR Vbeta segments and 13 reverse primers for TCR Jbeta segments was used. Amplification of the CDR3 region of rearranged TCR beta genes was performed with a multiplex PCR assay on genomic DNA. The amplified TCR beta libraries were sequenced on the Illumina HiSeq System as 87-base-pair reads. Per the original workflow: A later analysis tallied about 77 million unique TCR beta chains across the 610 or so repertoires, and 10 million to 11 million of those chains were shared by two or more donors. Raw reads were error-corrected and collapsed into unique sequences by a nearest-neighbor algorithm in which closely related sequences were merged to remove PCR and sequencing errors. Alignment of CDR3 sequences to IMGT reference sequences was used to assign V, D and J gene segments. Each retained sequence needed at least a six-nucleotide match to both a V gene segment and a J gene segment. A rearrangement counted as productive if the CDR3 had no stop codons and remained in frame with V and J, and every other rearrangement counted as non-productive. CDR3 was defined by IMGT convention, running from the second conserved V-encoded cysteine to the conserved J-encoded phenylalanine. In an earlier analysis of more than 550 of the donors, sequences lacking an unambiguous match to a single V gene segment were excluded. An earlier analysis of a few hundred of the donors called V segments functional above 56.7% productive rearrangements and segregating when the between-donor standard deviation exceeded 5%. A statistical classification framework was developed to diagnose cytomegalovirus status using the catalog of TCR beta chain sequences. In a later analysis, V and J genes were assigned by comparing TCR nucleotide sequences against IMGT/GENE-DB human TR gene sequences. The TCRdist pipeline was used in a later analysis to assign CDR3 sequences and most-parsimonious VDJ recombination scenarios. In a later analysis, each TCR beta chain was defined by its CDR3 amino acid sequence together with its V-gene family, and reads without a unique V-gene family were excluded. A later analysis removed 600 or so highly shared, low-generation-probability nucleotide sequences to deal with suspected cross-contamination and a sequencing artifact. In a later analysis, a clonal expansion index for each public chain was calculated from normalized within-repertoire ranks of inferred template counts. A later analysis computed generation probabilities with a VDJ recombination model fitted to out-of-frame rearrangements, and checked the results against IGoR. In a later analysis, hypergeometric tests were used to score TCR-TCR, TCR-HLA and TCR-CMV co-occurrence, with a repertoire-size bias correction applied to TCR pairs. False discovery rates were estimated in a later analysis by permuting HLA or CMV assignments 20 times. In a later analysis, co-occurring TCRs were grouped using DBSCAN, with TCRdist sequence similarity added in when clustering inside HLA-allele-positive subsets. Co-occurrence clustering excluded repertoires with fewer than 30,000 or more than 120,000 public chains, plus five with anomalous nucleotide sharing. The table comes from immuneACCESS by way of TCRdb, which keeps in-frame sequences with V and J called. Part of the clones is missing from these tables; in studies checked, under half for an unresolved V gene and the rest for unknown reasons. For V, J and clone size, that table is used; D and trimming come from the DNA. The sample has approximately 180,000 clones on record, around four fifths of them singletons. The ten largest account for about 1.1% of the sample.

These data are taken from a study of cytomegalovirus exposure and HLA in healthy donors (dated by TCRdb to about 2017). Regarding the research as a whole: An earlier analysis of approximately 640 of the donors reported approximately 290 Gb of sequence data and 117 million unique TCR beta sequences from some 180 million T cells. Every discovery cohort repertoire had been produced on one sequencing platform. To study patterns of TCR occurrence, a later analysis re-analyzed previously published TCR beta repertoires from 666 donors and added high-resolution HLA genotyping. Using immunosequencing, the study profiled T cell repertoires from about 620 subjects and related those repertoires to cytomegalovirus serostatus. In addition to the first cohort of 666 subjects, a separate validation cohort of 130 or so different subjects was used. In an earlier analysis of a few hundred of the donors, high-throughput TCR beta sequencing was used to judge whether each TCR beta V gene segment behaved as functional or pseudogenic. The genetic ancestry cluster associated with self-reported Caucasian donors included 80% to 90% of the roughly 400 genotyped donors. Several DR-DQ haplotypes were treated as single units for association and clustering because of strong linkage in the cohort. The study combined high-throughput TCR immunosequencing, statistical association of individual TCRs with disease status, and machine learning to predict cytomegalovirus infection status. Typing coverage varied by locus: about 629-630 donors for A, B, C, DRB1 and DQB1; roughly 520 for DQA1; approximately 570 for DPA1; more than 450 for DPB1. On average, approximately 250,000 unique TCR beta nucleotide sequences were sequenced per donor among a few hundred genotyped donors of the cohort, with roughly 18% of those sequences being non-productive. Genome-wide SNP genotypes for about 60% of the 666 donors were used in a later genetic analysis, which treated that subset as a discovery cohort. An early release covering roughly 580 HLA-typed donors comprised about 300 gigabases of sequencing data and roughly 86 million unique TCR sequences. HLA typing covered class I and class II loci at four-digit resolution. The study aimed to test whether signatures of past pathogen exposure could be identified by cataloging public T cell receptors. Rather than drawing on any new phenotypic data, the later analysis identified candidate immune exposures from TCR beta sequences and the way those sequences occurred across donors. Donor age, sex, ethnicity and CMV serostatus were compiled together with the repertoire data.

The study at large found these results: When HLA alleles, especially DR and DQ, strongly co-occurred, attributing TCR associations to individual alleles was difficult. Broadly in line with IMGT annotations, most TCR beta V segments showed up in productive rearrangements about 87% or about 30% of the time in an earlier analysis of 450 to 600 of the donors. In a later analysis, around 17,000 TCR beta sequences were associated with specific HLA alleles at a false discovery rate of 0.05. In a later analysis, HLA-associated TCR beta chains were found to be more clonally expanded and to have lower generation probabilities than equally common non-associated chains. For the cohort, immune exposure information was limited to CMV serostatus. According to a later analysis, most CMV-associated TCR beta chains appeared to be HLA-restricted, and the HLA associations seemed to be driven largely by CMV exposure. Linkage disequilibrium might explain the correlated functional status among segregating V segments, but an unknown experimental factor could not be excluded. Most TCR sequences were observed very rarely across donors, whereas some public TCRs were present in many individuals. Because the 87-base-pair reads could not distinguish some IMGT-functional V segments, including TRBV6-2 and TRBV6-3, those segments were excluded. About 17 rarely observed V segments, including chromosome 9 orphons, were excluded from the earlier analysis of about 500 of the donors because counts were too low. The authors suggested that the approach could potentially be generalized to other disease states and immunological phenotypes. The study listed 150 to 200 TCR beta chains as associated with cytomegalovirus. According to a later analysis, parvovirus B19, influenza, CMV and Epstein-Barr virus appeared linked to several top co-occurrence clusters. In vitro tests confirmed that three of the cytomegalovirus-associated TCR beta chains recognize cytomegalovirus antigens. The classifier was reported to diagnose cytomegalovirus status with high specificity and sensitivity in both the original cohort and the validation cohort. V-gene and J-gene trimming of TCR beta chains was associated with a missense DCLRE1C variant in a later genetic analysis, and the association was replicated in an independent cohort. The sequencing pipeline was judged likely to have produced a cluster of highly shared sequence variants as a technical artifact. A further reported finding was that TCR beta sequences accurately predicted the HLA-A and HLA-B alleles for most subjects in the first cohort. This cohort had only TCR beta chains sequenced, and the lack of alpha or paired-chain data limited which features could be detected. Roughly uniform sequencing depth across donors was assumed in presence/absence analyses, although this assumption may not hold. Compared with the 666-donor mean, donors in an Asian-associated ancestry cluster had fewer N-insertions in productive TCRs, according to a later genetic analysis. HLA typing was unavailable for some donors at each locus, so association tests used only the typed subset. In a later analysis, the rate of TCR association differed among HLA loci, with DRB1 alleles having the most associated TCRs and HLA-C alleles having the fewest.

This chain is built from TRBV2 and TRBJ1-5, and 7 junction bases match TRBD1. The sequenced material came from PBMCs. The source of this sequence is a woman aged 40 to 50 in good health and CMV-seronegative. The CDR3 region: CASSENGQGVQPQHF. The DNA sequence is given as TGTGCCAGCAGTGAAAACGGGCAGGGGGTTCAGCCCCAGCATTTT.